This TCR beta chain is drawn from a study of cytomegalovirus exposure and HLA in healthy donors. General study results and limits: Rarity held for most TCR sequences, but there were some public TCRs that occurred in many donors. The authors confirmed in vitro that three CMV-associated chains were specific for CMV antigens. Reported performance of the classifier showed diagnosis of cytomegalovirus status with high specificity and sensitivity. According to a later analysis, TCR clusters from the first cohort tended to co-occur in the approximately 130 validation repertoires.

Measured with immunoSEQ multiplex PCR; TCRdb has only the in-frame clones, and not every one. The table has over 200,000 clones, 90% seen once. To note about this clone: Its matching antigen is unknown.

Input material: PBMCs. The origin of this receptor is a woman in her late teens or twenties in good health and CMV-seronegative.

The CDR3 nucleotides are TGTGCCAGCAGTCCGGGGACAGGAGCCCACTATGGCTACACCTTC. Protein product: CASSPGTGAHYGYTF. The gene calls are TRBV27 and TRBJ1-2; 8 bases match TRBD1. V lost 5 bases and J lost 3; bases outside the gene matches: 8. The CDR3 loop spans 15 amino acids. Germline loops: CDR1 MNHEY, CDR2 SMNVEV (reference sequence).